There are many counts of the clone carrying this TCR beta chain. These data are taken from a study of T-cell reconstitution after alpha-beta-depleted transplantation in children. Molecular barcoding with unique molecular identifiers was used for the TCRbeta library. TCRdb re-called the PCR reads through MiXCR, storing one row per CDR3 protein. The data show some 200,000 distinct CDR3 sequences, with approximately 9.7% seen just once and about 4.9% held by the top ten. Trimming shortened V by 4 bases and J by 10 bases, and 14 bases separated the two germline ends. The CDR3 has 13 residues. Germline CDR1 SGHDN, CDR2 FVKESK.

The source was PBMCs from the stem cell graft donor, collected from the stem cell graft. This sequence was found in a human donor who donated a stem cell graft to a child with SCID. The genes are TRBV14 and TRBJ2-1; tentatively, D is TRBD1 (5 bases). CDR3 bases: TGTGCCAGCAGCCTAACCCGCAGGGAAGAGCAGTTCTTC. Translating it yields CASSLTRREEQFF.